Listed below are T cell receptor beta chains from one sample, sequenced in a study of blood T cell repertoires in COVID-19. Assay used: immunoSEQ multiplex PCR; TCRdb lists only in-frame clones, some missing. This table has about 120,000 clones, about nine tenths appearing once. The sequenced sample was peripheral blood. The receptors come from a middle-aged man with acute or convalescent COVID-19. Both conserved end residues are part of each CDR3. A D gene is named only where the DNA matches it firmly. The size entry is marked missing in some rows and otherwise reads once, few, many or a size class.

V	J	size	D	DNA	CDR3
TRBV7-2	TRBJ1-1	-	-	TGTGCCAGCAGCGTGAGGGGGGGCACTGAAGCTTTCTTT	CASSVRGGTEAFF
TRBV6-2/TRBV6-3	TRBJ2-7	-	TRBD2	TGTGCCAGCAGCAGACCTGGCAGCGGGGTCTACGAGCAGTACTTC	CASSRPGSGVYEQYF
TRBV14	TRBJ2-7	-	TRBD2	TGTGCCAGCAGCCGGGGACTAGCGGTCTACGAGCAGTACTTC	CASSRGLAVYEQYF
TRBV11-3	TRBJ1-1	few	-	TGTGCCAGCAGCTTCAGTGGGCTGAACACTGAAGCTTTCTTT	CASSFSGLNTEAFF
TRBV5-4	TRBJ1-6	-	-	TGTGCCAGCAGCTTTCGGGGCTCCTATAATTCACCCCTCCACTTT	CASSFRGSYNSPLHF
TRBV30	TRBJ1-3	once	-	TGTGCCTGGATGGGGCACAGGGACACCATATATTTT	CAWMGHRDTIYF
TRBV30	TRBJ1-1	-	TRBD1	TGTGCCTGGAGTAAACAGGGGGCATACACTGAAGCTTTCTTT	CAWSKQGAYTEAFF
TRBV11-2	TRBJ2-7	once	TRBD1	TGTGCCAGCAGCTTCGACAGGGACCCTTACGAGCAGTACTTC	CASSFDRDPYEQYF
TRBV6-5	TRBJ1-2	-	TRBD1	TGTGCCAGCAGTCAGGGGGCGAATAACTATGGCTACACCTTC	CASSQGANNYGYTF
TRBV12-3/TRBV12-4	TRBJ2-2	-	-	TGTGCCAGCAGTTTGTCCTACACCGGGGAGCTGTTTTTT	CASSLSYTGELFF
TRBV12-3/TRBV12-4	TRBJ2-5	-	-	TGTGCCAGCGCCGGGAAAGAGACCCAGTACTTC	CASAGKETQYF
TRBV7-2	TRBJ2-5	-	TRBD2	TGTGCCAGCAGCTTCGTAGCGGGAGTGGACGAGACCCAGTACTTC	CASSFVAGVDETQYF
TRBV5-1	TRBJ1-5	-	-	TGCGCCAGCAGCTTGGGGGGAGATAGCAATCAGCCCCAGCATTTT	CASSLGGDSNQPQHF
TRBV27	TRBJ2-3	-	TRBD2	TGTGCCAGCAGTCCATTAACTAGCGGGAGCATGTATACGCAGTATTTT	CASSPLTSGSMYTQYF
TRBV2	TRBJ2-7	-	TRBD1	TGTGCCAGCAGTGCAGGGGGCAGGGTCGGCTACGAGCAGTACTTC	CASSAGGRVGYEQYF
TRBV13	TRBJ1-1	-	TRBD1	TGTGCCAGCAGCCCATACCACATACCGACAGGGGACGACACTGAAGCTTTCTTT	CASSPYHIPTGDDTEAFF
TRBV16	TRBJ1-6	-	-	TGTGCCAGCAGCCCCCGCAGGGGCGACCTTCTTAATAATTCACCCCTCCACTTT	CASSPRRGDLLNNSPLHF
TRBV10-2	TRBJ2-3	once	TRBD2	TGCGCCAGCAGACGCGGGACTAGCGGGGGCACAGATACGCAGTATTTT	CASRRGTSGGTDTQYF
TRBV30	TRBJ1-2	-	TRBD1	TGTGCCTGGAGCTCGGGACAGGGGGCCGGCTCCTACTATGGCTACACCTTC	CAWSSGQGAGSYYGYTF
TRBV7-2	TRBJ2-3	-	-	TGTGCCAGCAGCTTACGGGCAGGGAGCACAGATACGCAGTATTTT	CASSLRAGSTDTQYF
TRBV30	TRBJ1-2	-	TRBD1	TGTGCCTGGAGCCACCGGACAGGGGGCCCTCACTATGGCTACACCTTC	CAWSHRTGGPHYGYTF
TRBV6-5	TRBJ2-5	once	TRBD2	TGTGCCAGCAGCGACTCACGGGGACTACAAGAGACCCAGTACTTC	CASSDSRGLQETQYF
TRBV7-6	TRBJ2-3	-	TRBD1	TGTGCCAGCAGCTCCAGACAGGGAAGTCGGACAGATACGCAGTATTTT	CASSSRQGSRTDTQYF
TRBV27	TRBJ2-3	-	-	TGTGCCAGCAGTTTGGACAGCACTAAACATACGCAGTATTTT	CASSLDSTKHTQYF
TRBV6-5	TRBJ1-5	-	-	TGTGCCAGCAGTTACGGGGCGCAGGGAAATCAGCCCCAGCATTTT	CASSYGAQGNQPQHF